This passage covers 32 T cell receptor beta chains from one sample sequenced in a study of T-cell memory formation after mild COVID-19. Each CDR3 protein is one row after TCRdb ran MiXCR on the 5' RACE reads. The sample carries more than 300,000 distinct CDR3 sequences, roughly an eighth recorded once. Material for sequencing was PBMCs or a T cell subset sorted from them (not recorded which). These receptors came from a man aged 18-30 years who had mild COVID-19 (a few samples of this study predate the infection). Cell type and time point are not known.

This clonotype was counted ten times or more. The chain employs TRBV7-3 and TRBJ1-2; D is unclear. The V end was cut by 5 bases, the J end by 4 bases, with 17 bases between. CDR3 length equals 15 residues. Per the germline V gene, CDR1 is SGHTA and CDR2 is FQGTGA. CDR3 nucleotides: TGTGCCAGCAGCCCAAGTGGCGGAGTAGTCTATGGCTACACCTTC. Its protein product is CASSPSGGVVYGYTF.

This clonotype was counted many times. V and J are TRBV5-1 and TRBJ2-5, with D perhaps given as TRBD1 or TRBD2 (5 bases each). Deletions cut 3 bases from V and 5 bases from J, with 20 bases between. Germline V lookup: CDR1 SGHRS, CDR2 YFSETQ. The CDR3 covers 16 residues. The CDR3 DNA is TGCGCCAGCAGCTCCCCCCTCCGGGGCGTCCAGGAGACCCAGTACTTC. Translation gives CASSSPLRGVQETQYF.

The chain combines TRBV6-5 with TRBJ1-2; 10 positions agree with TRBD1. The CDR3 contains 18 residues. With V trimmed by 7 bases and J by 4 bases, 18 bases remained unmatched. CDR1 and CDR2 from the germline V gene are MNHEY and SVGAGI. Here the CDR3 DNA reads TGTGCCAGCACCCATTATCCCGGGACAGGGGAGCATGGCTATGGCTACACCTTC. Translation: CASTHYPGTGEHGYGYTF.

The rearrangement uses TRBV30 and TRBJ2-7, with no clear D. CDR1 and CDR2 (germline): GTSNPN, SVGIG (reference sequence). With 1 base removed from V and 5 bases from J, the gap between germline ends came to 18 bases. The CDR3 length is 15 residues. CDR3 DNA sequence: TGTGCCTGGAGTGGGGTCCCCGGGTCTCTGAACGAGCAGTACTTC. Its protein product is CAWSGVPGSLNEQYF.

This clonotype was detected many times. The chain combines TRBV5-1 with TRBJ2-2; no clear D. With 5 bases removed from V and 0 bases from J, the gap between germline ends came to 14 bases. Germline V gene sequence: CDR1 SGHRS, CDR2 YFSETQ. This CDR3 is 16 amino acids long. This CDR3 reads CASRPTVPSNTGELFF. In nucleotides, the CDR3 is TGCGCCAGCAGACCAACTGTTCCTTCGAACACCGGGGAGCTGTTTTTT.

A few counts support this clonotype. The V gene is TRBV15, the J gene TRBJ2-5, with D unresolved. Per germline, CDR1 LNHNV and CDR2 YYDKDF (reference sequence). V was shortened by 0 bases and J by 5 bases, with 10 bases between the two germline ends. This CDR3 contains 14 residues. CDR3 sequence: CATSRDISRETQYF. The CDR3 DNA reads TGTGCCACCAGCAGAGATATCTCGCGGGAGACCCAGTACTTC.

V gene TRBV4-3 combines with J gene TRBJ2-7; 14 positions agree with TRBD2. V was pared by 3 bases and J by 3 bases, with 4 bases of the junction left unmatched. The CDR3 covers 16 residues. Per the germline V gene, CDR1 is LGHNA and CDR2 is YSLEER. The CDR3 region has the DNA TGCGCCAGCAGCCACCCCGGGACTAGCGGGGGCTACGAGCAGTACGTC. It encodes CASSHPGTSGGYEQYV.

V is TRBV2 and J is TRBJ2-7, with 7 bases aligning to TRBD1. This CDR3 contains 13 residues. Germline V gives CDR1 SNHLY, CDR2 FYNNEI. Trimming removed 8 bases from V and 3 bases from J; junction bases left unmatched: 7. The CDR3 region has the DNA TGTGCCAGCTACCGGGACAGATTCTACGAGCAGTACTTC. Translation: CASYRDRFYEQYF.

V gene TRBV12-3 or TRBV12-4 combines with J gene TRBJ2-3; the D gene could be TRBD1 or TRBD2 (6 bases each). The CDR3 loop spans 18 amino acids. V lost 4 bases to trimming and J lost 1 base, with 21 bases between them. This chain's CDR3 is CASSYTPARGLGTDTQYF. The DNA of the CDR3 is TGTGCCAGCAGTTATACCCCAGCCCGGGGGCTGGGCACAGATACGCAGTATTTT.

This chain joins TRBV2 and TRBJ2-7; TRBD1 matches 11 bases. V lost 4 bases to trimming and J lost 3 bases; unmatched junction nucleotides: 2. Germline values: CDR1 SNHLY, CDR2 FYNNEI. The CDR3 runs 14 residues. The CDR3 DNA follows: TGTGCCAGCAGTGGCGGGACAGGGGGCTACGAGCAGTACGTC. Its translation is CASSGGTGGYEQYV.

This clonotype has just a few counts. The chain has TRBV20-1 and TRBJ2-7; 10 bases are a match to TRBD2. Germline assignment: CDR1 DFQATT and CDR2 SNEGSKA (reference sequence). This CDR3 contains 15 residues. V dropped 1 base and J dropped 2; count of bases not matched to a gene: 5. The CDR3: CSARASSGGTYEQYF. As DNA, the CDR3 is TGCAGTGCTAGAGCGAGTAGCGGGGGGACCTACGAGCAGTACTTC.

The table lists this clonotype with a few counts. The rearrangement links TRBV12-3 or TRBV12-4 to TRBJ2-1; D is ambiguous. The V and J ends lost 5 bases and 6 bases respectively, with 8 bases between them. The CDR3 runs to 12 residues. The CDR3 protein is CASSISGNEQFF. Here the CDR3 DNA reads TGTGCCAGCAGTATATCGGGCAATGAGCAGTTCTTC.

V gene TRBV20-1 combines with J gene TRBJ2-1; the match to TRBD2 covers 11 bases. This CDR3 has 15 residues. V was clipped by 6 bases and J by 4 bases; unmatched bases: 8. The germline V gene encodes CDR1 DFQATT and CDR2 SNEGSKA (reference sequence). The CDR3, as DNA: TGCAGTGCCCCGTCACTAGCGGGGGAGTACAATGAGCAGTTCTTC. This gives the protein CSAPSLAGEYNEQFF.

The chain links TRBV12-3 or TRBV12-4 to TRBJ2-3, with 9 bases matching TRBD1. The V and J ends lost 4 bases and 4 bases, in that order; junction bases with no gene match: 3. CDR3 length equals 14 residues. The CDR3 here is CASSSWTGADTQYF. The CDR3 DNA sequence: TGTGCCAGCAGTTCTTGGACAGGGGCAGATACGCAGTATTTT.

The chain links TRBV12-3 or TRBV12-4 to TRBJ2-7; D unresolved. V shed 5 bases and J shed 6 bases, with 14 bases lying between them. The CDR3 is made up of 13 amino acids. CDR3 sequence reads: CASSPVGHPEQYF. For the CDR3, the DNA is TGTGCCAGCAGTCCTGTCGGGCACCCCGAGCAGTACTTC.

V gene TRBV7-2 combines with J gene TRBJ2-5; no clear D gene. This CDR3 has 12 residues. Germline CDR1 and CDR2: SGHTA and FQGNSA. Trimming removed 3 bases from V and 0 bases from J, with 2 bases in between. The CDR3 sequence: CASSFDQETQYF. The CDR3 DNA sequence: TGTGCCAGCAGCTTTGACCAAGAGACCCAGTACTTC.

A few counts support this clonotype. The chain couples TRBV12-3 or TRBV12-4 to TRBJ2-2; D uncertain. The CDR3 is 12 amino acids. Trimming removed 7 bases at V and 0 bases at J, with 3 bases between. This chain's CDR3 is CASNTNTGELFF. The CDR3 DNA sequence: TGTGCCAGCAACACGAACACCGGGGAGCTGTTTTTT.

The table lists this clonotype with a few counts. CDR3 bases: TGTGCCAGCAGCTCGGGACTAGCGGGGTATCACGGGGTCGTCTCCTACGAGCAGTACGTC. Its translation: CASSSGLAGYHGVVSYEQYV. V gene TRBV7-2 combines with J gene TRBJ2-7; 13 nucleotides match TRBD2. The V segment lost 4 bases and the J segment 0 bases; nucleotides outside the gene matches: 15. CDR1 is SGHTA, CDR2 FQGNSA, per germline. The CDR3 covers 20 residues.

The chain combines TRBV29-1 with TRBJ2-2, with TRBD1 matching 8 bases. Per germline, CDR1 SQVTM and CDR2 ANQGSEA. The CDR3 sequence is 12 residues long. Trimming removed 6 bases from V and 6 bases from J; junction bases left unmatched: 3. The CDR3 bases are TGCAGCGTCTCAGGGGGCCCCGGGGAGCTGTTTTTT. Its protein product is CSVSGGPGELFF.

This clonotype was counted a few times. This chain links TRBV2 with TRBJ2-7, with 7 bases fitting TRBD2. V shed 8 bases and J 0 bases; nucleotides not matched to a gene: 4. The CDR3 is 13 residues long. Germline V CDR1 and CDR2: SNHLY, FYNNEI. CDR3 sequence: CASVRDYSYEQYV. As DNA, the CDR3 is TGTGCCAGCGTCCGGGACTACTCCTACGAGCAGTACGTC.

The genes are TRBV12-3 or TRBV12-4 and TRBJ1-4; D is unresolved. The CDR3 consists of 13 residues. V lost 3 bases and J lost 8, with 10 bases in between. The CDR3 reads CASSFVPWEKLFF. CDR3 coding DNA: TGTGCCAGCAGTTTTGTTCCTTGGGAAAAACTGTTTTTT.

This clonotype was picked up a small number of times. The chain carries TRBV20-1 and TRBJ2-7, with a tentative D call TRBD1 (7 bases). The CDR3 totals 13 residues. Germline-derived CDR1 and CDR2 are DFQATT and SNEGSKA (reference sequence). V was clipped by 6 bases and J by 0 bases, with 12 bases between them. The CDR3 DNA sequence: TGCAGTGCGGAGGGGACAGCCTCCTACGAGCAGTACTTC. Translated: CSAEGTASYEQYF.

This clonotype occurred once. The V and J genes are TRBV2 and TRBJ2-5, with 9 nucleotides matching TRBD2. J gave up 3 bases and V 7 bases, and 6 bases lay outside the gene matches. CDR1 is SNHLY, CDR2 FYNNEI, per germline. This CDR3 region has 14 residues. As DNA, the CDR3 is TGTGCCAGCATCCGTCAGCGGGGGGAAGAGACCCAGTACTTC. This encodes CASIRQRGEETQYF.

The sample holds many counts of this clonotype. CDR3: CASSLAWGSTGELFF. The CDR3 nucleotides read TGTGCCAGCAGCTTGGCTTGGGGATCCACCGGGGAGCTGTTTTTT. The genes are TRBV5-5 and TRBJ2-2; no definite D call. V was cut by 0 bases and J by 4 bases, with 10 bases left in between. This CDR3 is 15 amino acids long. The germline V gene has CDR1 SGHKS and CDR2 YYEKEE (reference sequence).

The gene calls are TRBV5-4 and TRBJ2-3; D unclear. Germline CDR1 reads SGHNT; CDR2 reads YYREEE (reference sequence). CDR3 length: 13 residues. Trimming removed 10 bases at V and 2 bases at J, with 14 bases between. The CDR3 protein is CAWAFLFTDTQYF. Here the CDR3 DNA reads TGTGCCTGGGCGTTCCTGTTCACAGATACGCAGTATTTT.

The chain joins TRBV7-3 to TRBJ2-1; D possibly corresponds to TRBD1 (6 bases). V lost 5 bases, J lost 3 bases, and 14 bases lay in between. The germline V gene encodes CDR1 SGHTA and CDR2 FQGTGA. The CDR3 has 15 residues. The CDR3 nucleotides are TGTGCCAGCAGCCGCATGCCAGGGGACTACAATGAGCAGTTCTTC. This sequence encodes CASSRMPGDYNEQFF.

This clonotype came up a few times. The DNA for the CDR3 is TGCGCCAGCAGCCACGGAACAAGCTCGGTCTACGAGCAGTACTTC. This sequence encodes CASSHGTSSVYEQYF. This chain uses TRBV4-1 with TRBJ2-7; no firm D call. From germline, CDR1 is MGHRA and CDR2 YSYEKL. The CDR3 is 15 residues long. V was pared by 3 bases and J by 3 bases, with 15 bases between.

There are a few counts of this clonotype. This sequence joins TRBV11-2 and TRBJ2-5, with D possibly TRBD2 on 5 matching bases. The CDR3 is 13 amino acids. Trimming took off 2 bases at V and 5 bases at J, with 9 bases between the two ends. Germline values: CDR1 SGHAT, CDR2 FQNNGV. CDR3 nucleotides: TGTGCCAGCAGCTTACCTAGCCCTGAGACCCAGTACTTC. This translates into CASSLPSPETQYF.

V is TRBV28 and J is TRBJ2-2; TRBD1 might be the D (6 bases). Germline V gene data show CDR1 as MDHEN and CDR2 as SYDVKM. CDR3 length: 13 amino acids. Trimming took 4 bases from V and 5 from J, leaving 8 bases between them. The CDR3 DNA reads TGTGCCAGCAGTTCCCAGGGGACCGGGGAGCTGTTTTTT. It specifies CASSSQGTGELFF.

This chain links TRBV15 with TRBJ1-1; no firm D call. This CDR3 has 16 residues. Germline V lookup: CDR1 LNHNV, CDR2 YYDKDF (reference sequence). Trimming took off 0 bases at V and 0 bases at J, with 11 bases between the two ends. Here the CDR3 reads CATSRDLFRLNTEAFF. Written as DNA, the CDR3 is TGTGCCACCAGCAGAGATTTATTTAGGCTGAACACTGAAGCTTTCTTT.

The chain links TRBV4-3 to TRBJ1-1; tentatively, D is TRBD1 (6 bases). The ends were cut back, 4 bases at V and 0 bases at J, with 27 bases in the middle. The CDR3 has 20 residues. Germline assignment: CDR1 LGHNA and CDR2 YSLEER. The CDR3, as DNA: TGCGCCAGCAGCCTATTCCCAGAGTCCCGCGGAGGGGGGATGAACACTGAAGCTTTCTTT. This translates into CASSLFPESRGGGMNTEAFF.

The chain employs TRBV6-4 and TRBJ2-2; D is uncertain. Trimming cost V 5 bases and J 7 bases, with 11 bases left between them. From germline, CDR1 is MRHNA and CDR2 SNTAGT. The CDR3 is 13 residues long. The CDR3 DNA is TGTGCCAGCAGTCCTATGAAATACGGGGAGCTGTTTTTT. It translates to CASSPMKYGELFF.